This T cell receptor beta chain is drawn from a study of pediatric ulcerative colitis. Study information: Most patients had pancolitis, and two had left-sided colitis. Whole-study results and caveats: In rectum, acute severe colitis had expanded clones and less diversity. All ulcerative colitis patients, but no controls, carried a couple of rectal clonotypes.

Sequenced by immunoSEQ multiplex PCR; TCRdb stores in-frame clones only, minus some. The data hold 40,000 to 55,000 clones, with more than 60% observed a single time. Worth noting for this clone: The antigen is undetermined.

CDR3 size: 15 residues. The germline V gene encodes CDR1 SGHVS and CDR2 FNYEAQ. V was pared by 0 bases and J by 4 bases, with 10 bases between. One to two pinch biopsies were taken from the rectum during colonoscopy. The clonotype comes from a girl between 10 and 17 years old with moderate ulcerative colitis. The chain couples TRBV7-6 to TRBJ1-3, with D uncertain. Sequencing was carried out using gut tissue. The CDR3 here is CASSLAPGIGNTIYF. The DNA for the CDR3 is TGTGCCAGCAGCTTAGCCCCGGGGATCGGAAACACCATATATTTT.